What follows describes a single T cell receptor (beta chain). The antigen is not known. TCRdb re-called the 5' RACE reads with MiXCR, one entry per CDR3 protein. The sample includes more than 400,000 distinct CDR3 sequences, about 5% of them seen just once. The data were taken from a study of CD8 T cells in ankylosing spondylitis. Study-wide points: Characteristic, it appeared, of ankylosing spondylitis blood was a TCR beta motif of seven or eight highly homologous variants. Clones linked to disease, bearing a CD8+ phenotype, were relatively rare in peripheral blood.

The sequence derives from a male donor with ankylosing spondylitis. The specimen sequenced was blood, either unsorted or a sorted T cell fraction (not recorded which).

As DNA, the CDR3 is TGTGCCAGCCGATGGACGGGACAGGGGGCGAGCTCTGGGGCCAACGTCCTGACTTTC. Its translation: CASRWTGQGASSGANVLTF. The rearrangement joins TRBV27 to TRBJ2-6, with 12 bases fitting TRBD1. V shed 8 bases and J 0 bases; nucleotides not matched to a gene: 11. Germline values: CDR1 MNHEY, CDR2 SMNVEV (reference sequence). The CDR3 consists of 19 residues.